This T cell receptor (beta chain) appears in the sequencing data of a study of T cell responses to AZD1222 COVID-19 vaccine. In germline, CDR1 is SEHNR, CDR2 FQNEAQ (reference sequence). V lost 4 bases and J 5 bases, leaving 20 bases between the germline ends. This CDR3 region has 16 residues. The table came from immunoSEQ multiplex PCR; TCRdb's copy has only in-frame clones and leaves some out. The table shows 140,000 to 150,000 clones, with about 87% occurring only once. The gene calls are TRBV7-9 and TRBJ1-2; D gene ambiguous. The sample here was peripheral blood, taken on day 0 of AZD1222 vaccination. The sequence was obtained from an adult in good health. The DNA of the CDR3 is TGTGCCAGCAGCTCTTTCACGGGGTTCCTTGGATATGGCTACACCTTC. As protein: CASSSFTGFLGYGYTF.